This T cell receptor (beta chain) was sequenced during a study of blood T cell repertoires in COVID-19. Sequencing was performed with immunoSEQ multiplex PCR; in TCRdb, only in-frame clones are kept and a portion is missing. The sample lists about 380,000 clones, 88% occurring once. Trimming took 5 bases from V and 0 from J, leaving 19 bases between them. Germline V gene lookup returns CDR1 SGHVS and CDR2 FQNEAQ. This CDR3 is 17 amino acids long. This rearrangement joins TRBV7-8 to TRBJ1-1; tentative D call: TRBD1 (5 bases). This TCR derives from a woman under 30 who had recovered from COVID-19. The source material was PBMCs or T cells enriched from blood (not recorded which). The CDR3 region is CASSTRRGSSMNTEAFF. The CDR3 nucleotides read TGTGCCAGCAGCACCCGGCGGGGGAGTTCGATGAACACTGAAGCTTTCTTT.